A single sample gave rise to the 26 T cell receptor beta chains below, sequenced in a study of blood T cell repertoires in COVID-19. Using immunoSEQ multiplex PCR, the repertoire was profiled, and TCRdb retains in-frame clones only, with some absent. The data show about 190,000 clones, 70% to 90% seen once. Material for sequencing was peripheral blood. The receptor set was obtained from a man aged 80 or over with COVID-19, enrolled during active disease.

V usage is TRBV19 and J usage is TRBJ1-1, with TRBD1 as a possible D gene (6 bases). Germline CDR1 is LNHDA and CDR2 is SQIVND (reference sequence). This CDR3 comprises 17 residues. V was pared by 5 bases and J by 4 bases, with 23 bases between. The CDR3 loop reads CASSLIGPWQGRTEAFF. The CDR3 bases are TGTGCCAGTAGTCTCATTGGCCCCTGGCAGGGGCGCACTGAAGCTTTCTTT.

Note on this clone: Different DNA sequences within this sample yield the same CDR3. The rearrangement links TRBV7-2 to TRBJ2-3; 9 bases fit TRBD2. The CDR3 contains 14 residues. Germline-derived CDR1 and CDR2 are SGHTA and FQGNSA. The V and J ends lost 3 bases and 2 bases, in that order; junction bases with no gene match: 0. The CDR3 bases are TGTGCCAGCAGCTTGGGACTAGCCACAGATACGCAGTATTTT. Protein sequence: CASSLGLATDTQYF.

This chain uses TRBV5-1 with TRBJ1-2; a weak D match, TRBD1 (5 bases). The CDR3 covers 14 residues. CDR1 and CDR2 (germline): SGHRS, YFSETQ. Trimming removed 0 bases from V and 4 bases from J, with 10 bases in between. The CDR3 region is CASSLGGRFYGYTF. The CDR3 DNA reads as TGCGCCAGCAGCTTGGGGGGGAGGTTCTATGGCTACACCTTC.

The chain employs TRBV29-1 and TRBJ1-1; 7 bases map to TRBD1. This CDR3 region has 13 residues. J lost 1 base, V lost 6 bases, and 5 bases had no gene match. Germline CDR1 SQVTM, CDR2 ANQGSEA. The CDR3 DNA follows: TGCAGCGTAGAACACAGGGGGAACACTGAAGCTTTCTTT. Translated: CSVEHRGNTEAFF.

The V call is TRBV6-5, the J call TRBJ1-5; the match to TRBD1 covers 8 bases. CDR3 length: 15 residues. Germline loops: CDR1 MNHEY, CDR2 SVGAGI. The V and J ends lost 2 bases and 6 bases, in that order; junction bases with no gene match: 6. The CDR3 region is CASSYRTGLSQPQHF. CDR3 DNA: TGTGCCAGCAGTTACCGGACAGGGTTGAGTCAGCCCCAGCATTTT.

With regard to this clone: Other DNA variants within this sample encode the same CDR3. V and J are TRBV24-1 and TRBJ1-5, with D perhaps matching TRBD1 (5 bases). The CDR3 is made up of 12 amino acids. Trimming stripped 4 bases from V and 7 bases from J, with 7 bases between. Per germline, CDR1 KGHDR and CDR2 SFDVKD. The CDR3 DNA is TGTGCCACCAGTGAATCAGGGCAGCCCCAGCATTTT. Translation: CATSESGQPQHF.

The gene calls are TRBV24-1 and TRBJ1-2, with a tentative D call TRBD1 (6 bases). This CDR3 is built from 14 residues. Trimming took 3 bases from V and 4 from J, leaving 11 bases between them. Per germline, CDR1 KGHDR and CDR2 SFDVKD. CDR3 bases: TGTGCCACCAGTGATCCCGGACAGTTCTATGGCTACACCTTC. The encoded protein is CATSDPGQFYGYTF.

The genes are TRBV24-1 and TRBJ1-5, with 8 bases aligning to TRBD1. There are 16 residues in the CDR3. Germline trimming cut 7 bases from V and 3 bases from J; bases unmatched to any gene: 10. Per germline, CDR1 KGHDR and CDR2 SFDVKD. As DNA, the CDR3 is TGTGCCACCAGGGGGACAGGCGTTGGCCACAATCAGCCCCAGCATTTT. This codes for CATRGTGVGHNQPQHF.

This chain joins TRBV4-1 and TRBJ2-3; 9 positions match TRBD2. The V gene end was trimmed by 5 bases and the J gene end by 1 base; junction bases not matched to a gene: 10. The CDR3 runs to 17 residues. The germline V gene has CDR1 MGHRA and CDR2 YSYEKL. DNA of the CDR3: TGCGCCAGCAGCAGGGGGAGCGGGGGGATCCGCACAGATACGCAGTATTTT. It codes for CASSRGSGGIRTDTQYF.

V usage is TRBV2 and J usage is TRBJ2-3, with 11 bases fitting TRBD1. Germline CDR1 is SNHLY and CDR2 is FYNNEI. This CDR3 has 16 residues. With V trimmed by 8 bases and J by 4 bases, 11 bases remained unmatched. CDR3 sequence reads: CASGTGGSGWADTQYF. CDR3 sequence (DNA): TGTGCCAGCGGGACAGGGGGTTCGGGATGGGCAGATACGCAGTATTTT.

V usage is TRBV5-1 and J usage is TRBJ2-1; 12 positions agree with TRBD2. V lost 0 bases and J lost 7; bases outside the gene matches: 14. Looked up from germline, CDR1 is SGHRS and CDR2 is YFSETQ. This CDR3 region has 19 residues. The CDR3 sequence: CASSLGGGLGLAGNNEQFF. CDR3 bases: TGCGCCAGCAGCTTGGGCGGCGGTTTGGGACTAGCGGGTAATAATGAGCAGTTCTTC.

This clone turned up a few times. The rearrangement joins TRBV18 to TRBJ1-1; 8 nucleotides align to TRBD1. Germline values: CDR1 KGHSH, CDR2 LQKENI. Trimming at V came to 5 bases and at J to 2 bases, leaving 7 bases not matched to a gene. CDR3 size: 15 residues. CDR3 sequence (DNA): TGTGCCAGCTCAACGCGGACAGGGACAAACACTGAAGCTTTCTTT. Translation gives CASSTRTGTNTEAFF.

The chain employs TRBV5-1 and TRBJ1-6, with 8 bases aligning to TRBD1. CDR1 and CDR2 (germline): SGHRS, YFSETQ. This CDR3 has 16 residues. Trimming cost V 0 bases and J 9 bases; bases outside gene matches: 8. CDR3 coding DNA: TGCGCCAGCAGCTTGGGGTCGACAGGGGAACTTTCACCCCTCCACTTT. It translates to CASSLGSTGELSPLHF.

The chain recombines TRBV6-5 with TRBJ1-1; D is uncertain. The ends were cut back, 6 bases at V and 5 bases at J, with 13 bases in the middle. This CDR3 contains 13 residues. In germline, CDR1 is MNHEY, CDR2 SVGAGI. The CDR3 nucleotides are TGTGCCAGCAGCCCCGAGGCGAGAACTGAAGCTTTCTTT. This translates into CASSPEARTEAFF.

The J gene is TRBJ1-2, the V gene TRBV6-5; no firm D call. The CDR3 runs to 15 residues. The ends were cut back, 0 bases at V and 5 bases at J, with 13 bases in the middle. Germline CDR1 MNHEY, CDR2 SVGAGI. The CDR3 region is CASSYSTNPVYGYTF. For the CDR3, the DNA is TGTGCCAGCAGTTACTCGACTAACCCCGTATATGGCTACACCTTC.

V is TRBV2 and J is TRBJ2-2; 7 bases match TRBD1. The CDR3 is made up of 15 amino acids. CDR1 and CDR2 (germline): SNHLY, FYNNEI. The V gene end was trimmed by 6 bases and the J gene end by 4 bases; junction bases not matched to a gene: 8. The CDR3 here is CASRREGQLTGELFF. The CDR3 coding sequence is TGTGCCAGCAGGAGAGAGGGACAGCTCACCGGGGAGCTGTTTTTT.

With respect to this clone: The junction departs from the called germline gene at one end, perhaps through a read error. The chain has TRBV7-3 and TRBJ2-2, with a possible D match to TRBD1 (6 bases). Germline V gene sequence: CDR1 SGHTA, CDR2 FQGTGA. The CDR3 runs to 16 residues. CDR3 DNA sequence: TGTGCCAGCAGCTCCGGACAGTCGCCCGGGACCGGGAAGCTGTTTTTT. The encoded protein is CASSSGQSPGTGKLFF.

The CDR3, as DNA: TGTGCCAGCAGCTTAGCCGGAGGCAGCTCCTACAATGAGCAGTTCTTC. It is translated as CASSLAGGSSYNEQFF. This rearrangement joins TRBV11-2 to TRBJ2-1; D is possibly TRBD2 (5 bases). The germline CDR1 and CDR2 sequences are SGHAT and FQNNGV. There are 16 residues in the CDR3. Trimming took 1 base from V and 0 from J, leaving 10 bases between them.

This rearrangement joins TRBV2 to TRBJ2-7; perhaps TRBD2 as D (5 bases). V shed 1 base and J shed 11 bases, with 12 bases lying between them. Per germline, CDR1 SNHLY and CDR2 FYNNEI. The CDR3 sequence is 12 residues long. CDR3 bases: TGTGCCAGCAGTGAAGACCTAGGGAGTGAGTACTTC. This gives the protein CASSEDLGSEYF.

This clone has more than one count but fewer than ten. The chain uses TRBV6-2 or TRBV6-3 and TRBJ1-1; D is uncertain. Trimming took off 0 bases at V and 0 bases at J, with 8 bases between the two ends. The CDR3 sequence is 15 residues long. Germline V CDR1 and CDR2: MNHEY, SVGEGT. The CDR3 protein is CASSYSRVMNTEAFF. For the CDR3, the DNA is TGTGCCAGCAGTTACTCGAGGGTGATGAACACTGAAGCTTTCTTT.

J is TRBJ1-1 and V is TRBV6-5; maybe TRBD1 (5 bases). CDR1 is MNHEY, CDR2 SVGAGI, per germline. CDR3 length: 14 amino acids. Between the trimmed V and J ends, which lost 4 bases and 0 bases, there was a span of 9 bases. CDR3: CASSWAGMNTEAFF. CDR3 nucleotides: TGTGCCAGCAGTTGGGCAGGGATGAACACTGAAGCTTTCTTT.

This rearrangement joins TRBV10-3 to TRBJ2-1, with a possible D match to TRBD1 (6 bases). This CDR3 is built from 15 residues. Germline V gene sequence: CDR1 ENHRY, CDR2 SYGVKD. V shed 8 bases and J shed 1 base, with 15 bases lying between them. CDR3 region: CAIGEGGPSYNEQFF. The CDR3, as DNA: TGTGCCATCGGGGAAGGGGGTCCATCCTACAATGAGCAGTTCTTC.

The J gene is TRBJ2-5, the V gene TRBV5-1; TRBD2 matches at 9 bases. The CDR3 extends over 15 amino acids. Germline lookup yields CDR1 SGHRS and CDR2 YFSETQ. V trimming: 2 bases; J trimming: 0 bases; junction bases outside the gene matches: 2. CDR3 DNA: TGCGCCAGCAGCTTCCCTAGCGGGGACCAAGAGACCCAGTACTTC. Amino acids: CASSFPSGDQETQYF.

This chain joins TRBV5-4 and TRBJ1-1; a possible D gene is TRBD1 (6 bases). Germline assignment: CDR1 SGHNT and CDR2 YYREEE (reference sequence). V lost 7 bases to trimming and J lost 0 bases, with 16 bases between them. The CDR3 sequence is 15 residues long. The CDR3 coding sequence is TGTGCCAGCGACCGACAGGAGTCGATGAACACTGAAGCTTTCTTT. It is translated as CASDRQESMNTEAFF.

This chain links TRBV6-5 with TRBJ1-4, with D perhaps TRBD1 (6 bases). V was cut by 8 bases and J by 8 bases, with 15 bases left in between. Germline V gene data show CDR1 as MNHEY and CDR2 as SVGAGI. The CDR3 is made up of 13 amino acids. The CDR3 nucleotides are TGTGCCAGCGCCGGGACAACAGGGGAAAAACTGTTTTTT. This sequence encodes CASAGTTGEKLFF.

This clone was counted between two and nine times. The V and J genes are TRBV5-4 and TRBJ1-1; a possible D gene is TRBD1 (5 bases). In germline, CDR1 is SGHNT, CDR2 YYREEE (reference sequence). V lost 1 base and J lost 1, with 11 bases in between. This CDR3 has 15 residues. CDR3 loop: CASSLTHGGNTEAFF. The CDR3 nucleotides read TGTGCCAGCAGCTTGACCCACGGGGGGAACACTGAAGCTTTCTTT.